The text below deals with one TCR beta chain. Its antigen is undetermined. The data are from a study of cytomegalovirus exposure and HLA in healthy donors. Sequencing was performed with immunoSEQ multiplex PCR; in TCRdb, only in-frame clones are kept and a portion is missing. The repertoire has just under 150,000 clones, 87% of them found once; the top ten carry less than 5.5%. Germline CDR1 is MDHEN and CDR2 is SYDVKM. CDR3 size: 14 residues. J lost 4 bases, V lost 6 bases, and 7 bases had no gene match. It was the approximately 120-subject validation cohort, separate from the approximately 670-subject first cohort, to which the donors belonged. Findings and caveats of the study: Specificity of a few CMV-associated chains for CMV antigens was verified in vitro. Subsequent analysis found a tendency for first-cohort TCR clusters to co-occur within the 120 validation repertoires.

This TCR came from a man between 18 and 35 years old in good health and CMV-seropositive. V gene TRBV28 combines with J gene TRBJ2-7, with TRBD1 matching 9 bases. Sequencing input: PBMCs. This CDR3 reads CASSTGTGRYEQYF. CDR3 sequence (DNA): TGTGCCAGCAGCACCGGGACAGGGAGGTACGAGCAGTACTTC.